This TCR beta chain was profiled in a study of cytomegalovirus exposure and HLA in healthy donors. Primers: 60 Vbeta forward and 13 Jbeta reverse. Profiling relied on immunoSEQ multiplex PCR, and the TCRdb table lists in-frame clones only, not all of them. The sample holds roughly 120,000 clones; around 86% are singletons and the top ten take more than 1.5%. The CDR3 has 12 amino acids. The V segment lost 3 bases and the J segment 7 bases; nucleotides outside the gene matches: 3. The germline CDR1 and CDR2 sequences are SGHRS and YFSETQ. Material for sequencing was PBMCs. The chain couples TRBV5-1 to TRBJ1-2; TRBD1 agrees at 7 bases. The receptor's source is a middle-aged man in good health and CMV-seronegative. The CDR3 DNA is TGCGCCAGCAGCTCAGACAGGGTTGGCTACACCTTC. Protein: CASSSDRVGYTF.